Presented here are 20 T cell receptor beta chains from one specimen sequenced in a study of metastatic and nonmetastatic thyroid tumors. The entire patient cohort was treatment-naive prior to thyroid surgery. TCRdb re-called the PCR reads with MiXCR. The sample lists over 20,000 clones; roughly 31% were seen once. Sequences were obtained from blood. The receptors stem from a female donor with papillary thyroid cancer or a benign thyroid nodule (not recorded which). Some clones in this sample may be carry-over from other donors' samples.

This clone appeared many times. The chain uses TRBV9 and TRBJ2-5; TRBD1 aligns across 7 bases. Germline V gene data show CDR1 as SGDLS and CDR2 as YYNGEE. The CDR3 is made up of 14 amino acids. V lost 6 bases and J lost 5; bases outside the gene matches: 10. This CDR3 reads CASNLGWGQETQYF. In DNA form, the CDR3 reads TGTGCCAGCAACCTAGGGTGGGGACAGGAGACCCAGTACTTC.

This clone was observed at least ten times. The chain carries TRBV10-2 and TRBJ1-1, with D perhaps TRBD1 (5 bases). Germline V lookup: CDR1 WSHSY, CDR2 SAAADI. The ends were cut back, 0 bases at V and 7 bases at J, with 9 bases in the middle. The length of the CDR3 is 13 residues. The CDR3 reads CASSESMGDEAFF. The CDR3 DNA reads as TGCGCCAGCAGTGAGTCGATGGGGGATGAAGCTTTCTTT.

This clone came up a few times. This chain connects TRBV6-5 to TRBJ2-3, with 9 bases that match TRBD2. The germline V gene has CDR1 MNHEY and CDR2 SVGAGI. The CDR3 is made up of 17 amino acids. With V trimmed by 0 bases and J by 2 bases, 6 bases remained unmatched. The CDR3 loop reads CASSYSTSGPYTDTQYF. The CDR3 DNA is TGTGCCAGCAGTTACTCCACTAGCGGGCCATACACAGATACGCAGTATTTT.

This clone was picked up many times. The rearrangement uses TRBV10-1 and TRBJ1-3; D remains ambiguous. Deletions cut 6 bases from V and 4 bases from J, with 4 bases between. CDR3 size: 11 residues. Germline values: CDR1 WNHNN, CDR2 SYGVQD (reference sequence). The CDR3 sequence: CASSHGNTIYF. The CDR3 DNA sequence: TGCGCCAGCAGCCACGGAAACACCATATATTTT.

In its sample, this clone was seen a few times. The chain links TRBV6-1 to TRBJ2-6; the D is unclear. The CDR3 covers 15 residues. Germline CDR1 and CDR2: MNHNS and SASEGT. With 5 bases removed from V and 0 bases from J, the gap between germline ends came to 8 bases. The CDR3 coding sequence is TGTGCCAGCAGTCTTGACGGCTCTGGGGCCAACGTCCTGACTTTC. The encoded protein is CASSLDGSGANVLTF.

This chain joins TRBV7-6 and TRBJ2-7, with a weak D call TRBD1 (6 bases). V gave up 5 bases and J gave up 4 bases, with 9 bases separating them. Looked up from germline, CDR1 is SGHVS and CDR2 is FNYEAQ. The CDR3 is 12 residues long. The CDR3 sequence: CASSAQGYEQYF. The CDR3 nucleotides are TGTGCCAGCAGCGCCCAGGGGTACGAGCAGTACTTC.

The chain has TRBV6-1 and TRBJ1-2, with 9 nucleotides matching TRBD1. CDR3 length: 14 amino acids. Germline V gene lookup returns CDR1 MNHNS and CDR2 SASEGT. Trimming at V came to 6 bases and at J to 7 bases, leaving 9 bases not matched to a gene. CDR3 protein: CASRLTGGAGGYTF. CDR3 bases: TGTGCCAGCAGGCTAACAGGGGGCGCAGGTGGCTACACCTTC.

This clone is categorized as medium-sized (0.01 to 0.1%). V and J are TRBV27 and TRBJ1-1, with 9 bases matching TRBD1. V lost 6 bases to trimming and J lost 6 bases; unmatched junction nucleotides: 14. CDR3 length equals 16 residues. Per the germline V gene, CDR1 is MNHEY and CDR2 is SMNVEV (reference sequence). The CDR3 DNA is TGTGCCAGCAGCGGGACAGGGCAGCCTAGAGGTCCTGAAGCTTTCTTT. Protein: CASSGTGQPRGPEAFF.

With respect to this clone: Within the sample, other DNA sequences also encode this same CDR3. This chain joins TRBV20-1 and TRBJ1-6; tentatively, D is TRBD1 (5 bases). The CDR3 is made up of 16 amino acids. V lost 0 bases to trimming and J lost 5 bases, with 14 bases between them. Germline V gene sequence: CDR1 DFQATT, CDR2 SNEGSKA (reference sequence). The CDR3 DNA reads TGCAGTGCTAGAGATCTCGGTAAACAGGATAATTCACCCCTCCACTTT. Translation gives CSARDLGKQDNSPLHF.

Ten or more counts support this clone. This chain uses TRBV14 with TRBJ2-3, with D perhaps matching TRBD1 or TRBD2 (5 bases each). Trimming cost V 4 bases and J 0 bases, with 11 bases left between them. Germline CDR1 SGHDN, CDR2 FVKESK. The CDR3 is 15 residues long. CDR3 sequence reads: CASSLWGTSTDTQYF. As DNA, the CDR3 is TGTGCCAGCAGCCTTTGGGGGACGAGCACAGATACGCAGTATTTT.

The table lists this clone with a few counts. The J gene is TRBJ2-7, the V gene TRBV18; D is ambiguous. The V end was cut by 4 bases, the J end by 3 bases, with 10 bases between. CDR1 KGHSH and CDR2 LQKENI come from the germline V gene. The CDR3 runs 13 residues. The CDR3: CASSLDAFYEQYF. The CDR3 DNA follows: TGTGCCAGCTCACTAGACGCGTTCTACGAGCAGTACTTC.

The sample holds many counts of this clone. The V call is TRBV4-1, the J call TRBJ2-1; TRBD2 might be the D (7 bases). Deletions cut 1 base from V and 8 bases from J, with 15 bases between. From germline, CDR1 is MGHRA and CDR2 YSYEKL. CDR3 size: 15 residues. The CDR3 here is CASSQVGGGGDEQFF. As DNA, the CDR3 is TGCGCCAGCAGCCAAGTGGGGGGGGGCGGCGATGAGCAGTTCTTC.

This clone counts as medium-sized. The rearrangement uses TRBV6-4 and TRBJ2-1, with 12 bases identical to TRBD2. V gave up 0 bases and J gave up 8 bases; unmatched junction bases: 2. The CDR3 sequence is 15 residues long. CDR1 MRHNA and CDR2 SNTAGT come from the germline V gene. In nucleotides, the CDR3 is TGTGCCAGCAGTGACTCGACTAGCGGGGGCTATGAGCAGTTCTTC. This gives the protein CASSDSTSGGYEQFF.

V and J are TRBV6-1 and TRBJ1-2, with TRBD1 identical over 8 bases. V lost 6 bases and J lost 7; bases outside the gene matches: 16. Germline loops: CDR1 MNHNS, CDR2 SASEGT. The CDR3 spans 16 residues. CDR3 in amino acids: CASSTTHRGTRSGYTF. In DNA, the CDR3 is TGTGCCAGCAGCACTACACACAGGGGGACGAGGAGTGGCTACACCTTC.

As concerns this clone: The sample holds other DNA sequences that translate to the same CDR3. This chain connects TRBV11-1 to TRBJ1-2; 9 bases align to TRBD1. The CDR3 loop spans 16 amino acids. Germline trimming cut 5 bases from V and 6 bases from J; bases unmatched to any gene: 13. Germline values: CDR1 SGHAT, CDR2 FQDESV (reference sequence). The CDR3 loop is CASSERTGVGVNGYTF. In DNA, the CDR3 is TGTGCCAGCAGCGAACGGACAGGGGTGGGGGTGAATGGCTACACCTTC. Looking up the rest from reference TRBV11-1 and TRBJ1-2 gives the full variable domain: EAEVAQSPRYKITEKSQAVAFWCDPISGHATLYWYRQILGQGPELLVQFQDESVVDDSQLPKDRFSAERLKGVDSTLKIQPAELGDSAMYLCASSERTGVGVNGYTFGSGTRLTVV.

By share, this clone counts as medium-sized. The rearrangement joins TRBV3-1 to TRBJ2-7; 7 bases match TRBD1. Looked up from germline, CDR1 is LGHDT and CDR2 is YNNKEL (reference sequence). V shed 0 bases, J shed 3 bases, and the junction held 2 bases outside the gene matches. CDR3 size: 14 residues. The CDR3 DNA is TGTGCCAGCAGCCAAGAAGGGGACAGCTACGAGCAGTACTTC. Translation: CASSQEGDSYEQYF.

This clone was counted at least ten times. The rearrangement uses TRBV6-5 and TRBJ2-6; 7 nucleotides agree with TRBD1. CDR1 is MNHEY, CDR2 SVGAGI, per germline. The CDR3 is 15 residues long. The J segment lost 12 bases and the V segment lost 0 bases, leaving 8 bases of the junction unmatched. The CDR3 bases are TGTGCCAGCAGTTACTCGAACGTACAGGGGAGCGTCCTGACTTTC. The encoded protein is CASSYSNVQGSVLTF.

The chain has TRBV18 and TRBJ2-7, with TRBD1 as a possible D gene (6 bases). The germline V gene encodes CDR1 KGHSH and CDR2 LQKENI. Trimming shortened V by 9 bases and J by 5 bases, and 14 bases separated the two germline ends. The CDR3 loop spans 12 amino acids. The CDR3 DNA reads TGTGCCAGACTGGGGGCGCAGGACGAGCAGTACTTC. This sequence encodes CARLGAQDEQYF.

This clone counts as medium-sized (0.01 to 0.1%). V and J are TRBV27 and TRBJ1-6; D is uncertain. Trimming pared 5 bases from V and 7 bases from J, leaving 9 bases between. The CDR3 is made up of 13 amino acids. Germline assignment: CDR1 MNHEY and CDR2 SMNVEV (reference sequence). The CDR3 bases are TGTGCCAGCAGTCCCCAGAGGAATTCACCCCTCCACTTT. It yields the protein CASSPQRNSPLHF.

Concerning this clone itself: At one end the junction does not follow the germline gene, possibly because of a read error. The chain has TRBV4-2 and TRBJ2-7; TRBD1 aligns across 10 bases. CDR1 is LGHNA and CDR2 is YNFKEQ in the germline V gene. The CDR3 has 15 amino acids. The CDR3 protein is CAISQVGTGAYEQYF. The CDR3 region has the DNA TGTGCCATCAGCCAGGTCGGGACAGGGGCCTACGAGCAGTACTTC.